This T cell receptor beta chain was recorded in a study of blood T cell repertoires in COVID-19 (dated by TCRdb to 2018 to 2021). For the wider study: Samples from collaborators originated in the United States, Italy and Spain and spanned both the acute and convalescent phases of COVID-19. The prospective study material was composed of cDNA or gDNA derived from T cells, B-cell-depleted T cells, or PBMCs. The dataset comprised deeply sampled blood TCRbeta repertoires from subjects exposed to, actively infected with, or recovered from COVID-19. A freely available public database, intended as a resource for researchers studying the immune response to SARS-CoV-2, is where the repertoires were released. Samples were obtained from the ongoing ImmuneRACE study (first 160 participants) and from about 1,300 subjects provided by 6 global collaborators. The sample metadata nearly always contained a de-identified subject ID, COVID-19 status, age in years and sex. Where HLA class I and class II types were available, the types were taken from metadata supplied by the sample provider, not from assay-based typing. Beyond this particular receptor, the publication reports: How much clinical and demographic metadata was included differed by source and by participant, and the metadata was provided uncurated.

TCRbeta CDR3 regions were amplified from genomic DNA using the immunoSEQ Assay, a bias-controlled multiplex PCR. Regarding the original processing steps: Within the assay, amplification of reference gene primers was used to estimate how many nucleated cells each sample contained. To quantify the absolute abundance of each unique TCRbeta CDR3 rearrangement, sequence reads were collapsed and filtered. For each sample, productive Simpson clonality was calculated as the square root of Simpson's diversity index across productive rearrangements. Entries here come from immuneACCESS through TCRdb and include only in-frame sequences with V and J called. Some clones fail to appear in such tables; in the studies checked, an unresolved V gene covers under half of the shortfall, and the cause of the remainder is unknown. V, J and clone size are those of that table, while D and trimming were read from the DNA. The sample table holds 150,000 or so clones, of which roughly 89% were seen once. Over 0.45% of the sample rests with the top ten.

For this clone: No antigen is known for it. Base-call qualities are not available, and no considerably larger clone is one nucleotide away. In the same sample, other DNA sequences code for this CDR3.

Collaborating institutions collected whole blood in K2EDTA tubes following their own protocols. For TCRbeta analysis, collaborator samples were shipped as frozen whole blood, as isolated PBMCs, or as DNA extracted from either sample type. V lost 1 base and J lost 2 bases; the stretch between them is 6 bases long. The germline V gene gives CDR1 as LGHNA and CDR2 as YNFKEQ. The CDR3 has 13 amino acids, counting the end cysteine and phenylalanine. Only CDR3 DNA remains: 39 bases, in frame from the first base. The sequence was obtained from a man aged 50 or older with acute or convalescent COVID-19. Sequenced material: peripheral blood. The rearranged chain carries TRBV4-2 and TRBJ2-7; TRBD1 might be the D gene, on 5 matching bases. The CDR3 protein is CASSQGQTYEQYF. Here is the DNA: TGTGCCAGCAGCCAAGGACAGACCTACGAGCAGTACTTC.